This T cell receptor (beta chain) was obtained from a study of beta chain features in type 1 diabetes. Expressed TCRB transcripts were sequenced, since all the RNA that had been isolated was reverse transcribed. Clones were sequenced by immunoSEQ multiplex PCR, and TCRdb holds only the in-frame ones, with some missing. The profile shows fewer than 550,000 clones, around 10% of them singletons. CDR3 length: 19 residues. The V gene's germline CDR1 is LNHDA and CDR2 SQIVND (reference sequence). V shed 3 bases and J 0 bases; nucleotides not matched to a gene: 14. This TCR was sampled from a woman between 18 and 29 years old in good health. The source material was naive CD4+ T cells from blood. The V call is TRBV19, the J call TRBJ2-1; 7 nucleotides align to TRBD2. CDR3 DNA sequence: TGTGCCAGTAGTATTCGGGCGGGAGCAACCTCGGGCTCCTACAATGAGCAGTTCTTC. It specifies CASSIRAGATSGSYNEQFF.